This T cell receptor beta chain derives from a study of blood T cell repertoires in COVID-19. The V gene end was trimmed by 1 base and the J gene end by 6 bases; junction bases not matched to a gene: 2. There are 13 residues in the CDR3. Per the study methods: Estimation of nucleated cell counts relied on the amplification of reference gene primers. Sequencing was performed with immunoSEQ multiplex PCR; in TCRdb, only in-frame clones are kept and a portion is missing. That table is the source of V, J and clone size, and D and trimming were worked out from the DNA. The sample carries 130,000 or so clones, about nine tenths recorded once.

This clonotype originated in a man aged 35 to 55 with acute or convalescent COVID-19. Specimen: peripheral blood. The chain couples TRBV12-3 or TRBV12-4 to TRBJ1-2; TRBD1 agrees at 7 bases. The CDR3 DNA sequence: TGTGCCAGCAGTTTAGAACAGGGGCATGGCTACACCTTC. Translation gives CASSLEQGHGYTF.